This TCR beta chain was profiled in a study of cytomegalovirus exposure and HLA in healthy donors. The primer mix had 60 Vbeta and 13 Jbeta primers. Profiled with immunoSEQ multiplex PCR; TCRdb holds only in-frame clones, not every one. The data contain 150,000 to 200,000 clones, around nine tenths of them singletons. The V gene end was trimmed by 1 base and the J gene end by 1 base; junction bases not matched to a gene: 2. The CDR3 totals 16 residues. The germline V gene encodes CDR1 LGHNT and CDR2 FRNRAP. Broader study findings: In the analysis, some V segments, TRBV6-2 and TRBV6-3 included, were excluded as indistinguishable.

This clone was seen once. Its specificity is unknown. The source is a woman in her late teens or twenties in good health and CMV-seronegative. The gene calls are TRBV12-5 and TRBJ2-1; 9 bases align to TRBD2. Sequenced: PBMCs. The CDR3: CASGLDLAGSYNEQFF. The DNA for the CDR3 is TGTGCTAGTGGTTTGGATCTAGCGGGGTCCTACAATGAGCAGTTCTTC.